This passage covers 10 T cell receptor beta chains from one sample sequenced in a study of T cell responses to AZD1222 COVID-19 vaccine. Produced via immunoSEQ multiplex PCR; TCRdb's table is partial and in-frame only. The data show 150,000 to 200,000 clones, more than 80% seen once. This specimen was peripheral blood, taken on day 0 of AZD1222 vaccination. Receptors originate from an adult in good health.

This chain's CDR3 is CASSMRTVGDYGYTF. As DNA, the CDR3 is TGTGCCAGTAGTATGCGAACGGTCGGGGACTATGGCTACACCTTC. V is TRBV19 and J is TRBJ1-2, with D unclear. The CDR3 runs to 15 residues. Between the trimmed V and J ends, which lost 3 bases and 3 bases, there was a span of 14 bases. Germline-derived CDR1 and CDR2 are LNHDA and SQIVND (reference sequence). The full variable domain, completed using reference TRBV19 and TRBJ1-2, is DGGITQSPKYLFRKEGQNVTLSCEQNLNHDAMYWYRQDPGQGLRLIYYSQIVNDFQKGDIAEGYSVSREKKESFPLTVTSAQKNPTAFYLCASSMRTVGDYGYTFGSGTRLTVV.

For the CDR3, the DNA is TGTGCCAGCTCACCCGTGACAAGCAAAAGCTCTGGGGCCAACGTCCTGACTTTC. Encoded protein: CASSPVTSKSSGANVLTF. V is TRBV18 and J is TRBJ2-6; unclear D gene. Trimming pared 3 bases from V and 0 bases from J, leaving 15 bases between. CDR1 and CDR2 (germline): KGHSH, LQKENI. The CDR3 consists of 18 residues.

The chain recombines TRBV28 with TRBJ1-4; 7 nucleotides align to TRBD1. Germline trimming cut 6 bases from V and 10 bases from J; bases unmatched to any gene: 20. The CDR3 has 17 amino acids. CDR1 and CDR2 (germline): MDHEN, SYDVKM. The CDR3 region is CASRSEGAPWGGAKLFF. The CDR3 region has the DNA TGTGCCAGCAGATCCGAGGGGGCCCCCTGGGGAGGGGCAAAACTGTTTTTT.

The rearrangement links TRBV5-5 to TRBJ2-5; the match to TRBD1 covers 8 bases. CDR1 and CDR2 (germline): SGHKS, YYEKEE (reference sequence). The CDR3 is 17 residues long. The V segment lost 0 bases and the J segment 5 bases; nucleotides outside the gene matches: 12. CDR3 amino acids: CASSLEKGGRGHETQYF. The CDR3, as DNA: TGTGCCAGCAGCTTGGAGAAGGGCGGCAGGGGGCACGAGACCCAGTACTTC. The full variable domain, with the rest looked up from reference TRBV5-5 and TRBJ2-5, is DAGVTQSPTHLIKTRGQQVTLRCSPISGHKSVSWYQQVLGQGPQFIFQYYEKEERGRGNFPDRFSARQFPNYSSELNVNALLLGDSALYLCASSLEKGGRGHETQYFGPGTRLLVL.

V usage is TRBV23-1 and J usage is TRBJ1-2; D is unresolved. TRBV23-1 is assigned to the ORF class and has an uncertain function. V was trimmed by 1 base and J by 1 base, leaving 16 bases between them. The CDR3 totals 17 residues. The CDR3 nucleotides are TGCGCCAGCAGTCAATTGGATCGTTATAAGCTTAACTATGGCTACACCTTC. This codes for CASSQLDRYKLNYGYTF.

The V call is TRBV30, the J call TRBJ1-6; D not resolved. CDR1 GTSNPN and CDR2 SVGIG come from the germline V gene (reference sequence). Trimming took 2 bases from V and 7 from J, leaving 12 bases between them. The CDR3 is 14 residues long. CDR3 residues: CAWSRIFPNSPLHF. In DNA, the CDR3 is TGTGCCTGGAGTAGAATATTCCCCAATTCACCCCTCCACTTT. The full variable domain, rest sourced from reference TRBV30 and TRBJ1-6, is SQTIHQWPATLVQPVGSPLSLECTVEGTSNPNLYWYRQAAGRGLQLLFYSVGIGQISSEVPQNLSASRPQDRQFILSSKKLLLSDSGFYLCAWSRIFPNSPLHFGNGTRLTVT.

The gene calls are TRBV7-9 and TRBJ1-5; D is unresolved. The germline V gene has CDR1 SEHNR and CDR2 FQNEAQ (reference sequence). The CDR3 runs to 14 residues. V was pared by 7 bases and J by 3 bases, with 13 bases between. This chain's CDR3 is CASNSEGFNQPQHF. CDR3 DNA: TGTGCCAGCAACTCTGAAGGGTTCAATCAGCCCCAGCATTTT.

The CDR3 bases are TGTGCCAGCAGTTTTCGCCAGCCCCAGCATTTT. It specifies CASSFRQPQHF. The V and J genes are TRBV28 and TRBJ1-5; D is ambiguous. The V end lost 3 bases, the J end lost 7 bases, and 4 bases lay between the germline ends. The CDR3 extends over 11 amino acids. The germline V gene has CDR1 MDHEN and CDR2 SYDVKM.

This chain links TRBV2 with TRBJ1-5; 7 positions agree with TRBD1. The CDR3 runs to 15 residues. V lost 4 bases and J lost 9; bases outside the gene matches: 12. In germline, CDR1 is SNHLY, CDR2 FYNNEI. DNA of the CDR3: TGTGCCAGCAGTGTCGACAGGGACAGCAATAGGCCCCAGCATTTT. It translates to CASSVDRDSNRPQHF.

The CDR3: CASSQDGDRRNTIYF. The DNA of the CDR3 is TGTGCCAGCAGCCAAGACGGGGACAGGAGAAACACCATATATTTT. The genes are TRBV3-1 (or the pseudogene TRBV3-2) and TRBJ1-3; 8 nucleotides agree with TRBD1. Germline loops: CDR1 LGHDT, CDR2 YNNKEL (reference sequence). Trimming at V came to 0 bases and at J to 5 bases, leaving 3 bases not matched to a gene. The CDR3 contains 15 residues.